One sample yielded the 8 T cell receptor beta chains listed below, sequenced in a study of CDR3 diversity in severe acne. TCRdb redid the calling of the PCR reads with MiXCR, one entry per CDR3 protein. Of fewer than 100,000 distinct CDR3 sequences listed, 45% to 65% are singletons. What was sequenced was blood. Receptors originate from a male donor in good health, without acne.

V and J are TRBV10-1 and TRBJ2-7, with 7 bases lining up with TRBD2. CDR1 WNHNN and CDR2 SYGVQD come from the germline V gene (reference sequence). The CDR3 spans 14 residues. With 7 bases clipped from V and 0 bases from J, the junction kept 6 bases outside the gene matches. The CDR3 coding sequence is TGCGCCAGCACACCGGGACTATGCTCCTACGAGCAGTACTTC. The encoded protein is CASTPGLCSYEQYF.

Note on this clonotype: A much bigger clone sits one base away, suggesting this may be a read error. The chain joins TRBV6-5 to TRBJ1-3, with D uncertain. From germline, CDR1 is MNHEY and CDR2 SVGAGI. This CDR3 has 15 residues. This CDR3 is CASSYEWTPGDTIYF. DNA for the CDR3: TGTGCCAGCAGTTACGAGTGGACCCCTGGAGACACCATATATTTT.

The CDR3 DNA reads as TGCAGTGCTCCTACAGGGACGGGTCAGCCCCAGCATTTT. Translated, it gives CSAPTGTGQPQHF. J is TRBJ1-5 and V is TRBV20-1, with a possible D match to TRBD1 (6 bases). The germline V gene encodes CDR1 DFQATT and CDR2 SNEGSKA (reference sequence). V was pared by 5 bases and J by 6 bases, with 14 bases between. The CDR3 covers 13 residues.

This clonotype has a handful of counts. V usage is TRBV7-9 and J usage is TRBJ2-5, with TRBD2 identical over 10 bases. Germline CDR1 reads SEHNR; CDR2 reads FQNEAQ (reference sequence). With V trimmed by 5 bases and J by 4 bases, 7 bases remained unmatched. This CDR3 contains 15 residues. The CDR3 reads CASSPRTSGAETQYF. The CDR3, as DNA: TGTGCCAGCAGCCCGCGGACTAGCGGAGCAGAGACCCAGTACTTC.

In this sample, this clonotype turned up many times. This chain joins TRBV9 and TRBJ1-2, with D possibly TRBD1 on 5 matching bases. Germline CDR1 reads SGDLS; CDR2 reads YYNGEE. The CDR3 sequence is 17 residues long. The V end was cut by 3 bases, the J end by 10 bases, with 28 bases between. CDR3 sequence: CASSATTGTDFGGPYTF. In nucleotides, the CDR3 is TGTGCCAGCAGCGCCACAACCGGGACCGATTTTGGTGGGCCCTACACCTTC.

This clonotype occurred once. J is TRBJ1-2 and V is TRBV6-1; 9 nucleotides align to TRBD1. The CDR3 runs to 13 residues. V lost 7 bases to trimming and J lost 4 bases; unmatched junction nucleotides: 4. Germline loops: CDR1 MNHNS, CDR2 SASEGT. CDR3 sequence (DNA): TGTGCCAGCAAATGGACAGGGGTCTATGGCTACACCTTC. It codes for CASKWTGVYGYTF.

This clonotype was seen a handful of times. V gene TRBV7-8 combines with J gene TRBJ2-3, with a possible D match to TRBD2 (6 bases). CDR3 length: 15 residues. Germline lookup yields CDR1 SGHVS and CDR2 FQNEAQ. The V end was cut by 4 bases, the J end by 0 bases, with 11 bases between. The CDR3 loop reads CASSSLAASTDTQYF. CDR3 sequence (DNA): TGTGCCAGCAGCTCCTTAGCGGCCAGCACAGATACGCAGTATTTT.

This chain joins TRBV9 and TRBJ2-1; TRBD1 aligns across 8 bases. There are 15 residues in the CDR3. Germline V gives CDR1 SGDLS, CDR2 YYNGEE. The J segment lost 2 bases and the V segment lost 2 bases, leaving 3 bases of the junction unmatched. This CDR3 reads CASSVTDRAYNEQFF. DNA for the CDR3: TGTGCCAGCAGCGTGACGGACAGGGCCTACAATGAGCAGTTCTTC.